This record looks at one T cell receptor (beta chain) sequence and its context. This entry belongs to a study of beta chain features in type 1 diabetes. CDR1 and CDR2 (germline): SGHRS, YFSETQ. The CDR3 totals 16 residues. V lost 4 bases to trimming and J lost 0 bases; unmatched junction nucleotides: 6. Investigators reverse transcribed all isolated RNA, so they sequenced expressed TCRB transcripts. Clones were sequenced by immunoSEQ multiplex PCR, and TCRdb holds only the in-frame ones, with some missing. The sample yields 300,000 to 450,000 clones, around an eighth seen once. The V gene is TRBV5-1, the J gene TRBJ2-1; 8 bases align to TRBD2. Material for sequencing was naive CD4+ T cells from blood. The TCR comes from a man younger than 35 in good health. CDR3 sequence (DNA): TGCGCCAGCAGCCGGGGGGGCCGGGCCTCCTACAATGAGCAGTTCTTC. Amino acids: CASSRGGRASYNEQFF.